There are many counts of the clone carrying this TCR beta chain. The data derive from a study of T cells in Graves' hyperthyroidism and ophthalmopathy. V was clipped by 6 bases and J by 1 base, with 26 bases between them. The CDR3 length is 19 residues. Regions amplified from RNA transcripts were the TCR beta CDR3 regions. Initially, a first-round RT-PCR of the TCR CDR3 employed the HTBI primer set. TCRdb analysed the multiplex PCR reads with MiXCR anew, one entry per CDR3 protein. The data hold a few hundred thousand distinct CDR3 sequences, with over 10% observed a single time. This TCR was recovered from a woman aged 18-35 years with Graves' hyperthyroidism. The rearrangement uses TRBV12-3 or TRBV12-4 and TRBJ2-3; the D call may be TRBD1 or TRBD2 (5 bases each). The sample consisted of blood. The CDR3 bases are TGTGCCAGCAGCCCCGGGAAGTTTCAGGGAGTTTGGGGCACAGATACGCAGTATTTT. As protein: CASSPGKFQGVWGTDTQYF.